The 16 T cell receptor beta chains in this list originate from one sample, sequenced in a study of cytomegalovirus exposure and HLA in healthy donors. The PCR made use of 60 Vbeta and 13 Jbeta primers. Method: immunoSEQ multiplex PCR; TCRdb's copy keeps in-frame clones and lacks some. Here the sample spans 140,000 or so clones, over 80% being singletons. Sequenced: PBMCs. Every receptor here comes from a female donor in good health and CMV-seronegative.

This clone came up once. The CDR3: CASSDLAGTGYEQYF. The CDR3, as DNA: TGTGCCAGCAGTGACTTAGCCGGGACAGGCTACGAGCAGTACTTC. The rearrangement joins TRBV25-1 to TRBJ2-7; TRBD1 matches at 8 bases. The CDR3 loop spans 15 amino acids. Unmatched junction bases numbered 7, after V lost 3 bases and J lost 3 bases. Germline lookup yields CDR1 MGHDK and CDR2 SYGVNS.

The V and J genes are TRBV4-1 and TRBJ2-3; 11 bases fit TRBD2. Germline V gene lookup returns CDR1 MGHRA and CDR2 YSYEKL. The CDR3 contains 16 residues. Trimming at V came to 0 bases and at J to 3 bases, leaving 2 bases not matched to a gene. This chain's CDR3 is CASSQDSSGRTDTQYF. CDR3 nucleotides: TGCGCCAGCAGCCAAGATTCTAGCGGGAGGACAGATACGCAGTATTTT.

In this sample, this clone turned up a few times. Given the absence of the conserved phenylalanine or tryptophan at the CDR3 end, a read error is likely. This sequence joins TRBV5-1 and TRBJ2-3; D call uncertain. This CDR3 contains 14 residues. Per germline, CDR1 SGHRS and CDR2 YFSETQ. The ends were cut back, 10 bases at V and 1 base at J, with 16 bases in the middle. In nucleotides, the CDR3 is TGCGCCTCCTCCGGCACGGCACGCACAGATACGCAGTATGTT. As protein: CASSGTARTDTQYV.

The J gene is TRBJ2-6, the V gene TRBV4-2, with 7 positions matching TRBD2. V lost 4 bases to trimming and J lost 0 bases; unmatched junction nucleotides: 9. The CDR3 is 18 residues long. The V gene's germline CDR1 is LGHNA and CDR2 YNFKEQ. CDR3 in DNA: TGTGCCAGCAGCCCAAGTGAACTAGCGCGCTCTGGGGCCAACGTCCTGACTTTC. Protein sequence: CASSPSELARSGANVLTF.

The rearrangement links TRBV6-5 to TRBJ1-5, with a weak D call TRBD1 (5 bases). CDR3 length equals 14 residues. Germline V CDR1 and CDR2: MNHEY, SVGAGI. Trimming stripped 5 bases from V and 4 bases from J, with 12 bases between. The DNA of the CDR3 is TGTGCCAGCAGTCCAATCAGGGCGAATCAGCCCCAGCATTTT. The encoded protein is CASSPIRANQPQHF.

The rearrangement uses TRBV21-1 and TRBJ2-1; the DNA was not compared with TRBD1, the D call given in the table. TRBV21-1 is a pseudogene locus. The CDR3 covers 17 residues. The CDR3 loop reads CASSKGEDRGTYNEQFF. CDR3 nucleotides: TGTGCCAGCAGCAAAGGAGAAGACAGGGGCACCTACAATGAGCAGTTCTTC.

The chain uses TRBV5-6 and TRBJ1-2; D perhaps matches TRBD1 (5 bases). The CDR3 covers 14 residues. Trimming cost V 4 bases and J 2 bases, with 12 bases left between them. Per the germline V gene, CDR1 is SGHDT and CDR2 is YYEEEE. CDR3 sequence: CASSRQGLNYGYTF. CDR3 nucleotides: TGTGCCAGCAGCCGGCAGGGATTGAACTATGGCTACACCTTC.

This clone was detected a few times. The chain links TRBV27 to TRBJ1-1; TRBD1 matches 11 bases. V gave up 4 bases and J gave up 5 bases; unmatched junction bases: 3. CDR3 size: 14 residues. Germline V CDR1 and CDR2: MNHEY, SMNVEV (reference sequence). Here the CDR3 DNA reads TGTGCCAGCAGTTGGGACAGGGGGGGAACTGAAGCTTTCTTT. This translates into CASSWDRGGTEAFF.

The chain links TRBV11-3 to TRBJ2-2; D may be TRBD1 (5 bases). Germline-derived CDR1 and CDR2 are SGHNT and YENEEA. The CDR3 consists of 13 residues. The V end lost 5 bases, the J end lost 7 bases, and 11 bases lay between the germline ends. Here the CDR3 reads CASSKDRVGELFF. The CDR3, as DNA: TGTGCCAGCAGCAAAGACAGAGTCGGGGAGCTGTTTTTT.

The gene calls are TRBV19 and TRBJ1-5, with D perhaps TRBD1 (6 bases). The CDR3 length is 15 residues. The ends were cut back, 4 bases at V and 4 bases at J, with 14 bases in the middle. From germline, CDR1 is LNHDA and CDR2 SQIVND (reference sequence). As DNA, the CDR3 is TGTGCCAGTAGTACATTGCTACAGGGAAATCAGCCCCAGCATTTT. This sequence encodes CASSTLLQGNQPQHF.

This chain joins TRBV27 and TRBJ1-1; perhaps TRBD1 as D (6 bases). CDR1 and CDR2 from the germline V gene are MNHEY and SMNVEV (reference sequence). V dropped 5 bases and J dropped 3 bases, with 10 bases sitting between them. There are 13 residues in the CDR3. CDR3 coding DNA: TGTGCCAGCAGTCCCACAGGGTACACTGAAGCTTTCTTT. Its protein is CASSPTGYTEAFF.

J is TRBJ2-7 and V is TRBV28; TRBD2 agrees at 11 bases. Germline V gene data show CDR1 as MDHEN and CDR2 as SYDVKM. The J segment lost 3 bases and the V segment lost 7 bases, leaving 5 bases of the junction unmatched. CDR3 size: 14 residues. CDR3 nucleotide sequence: TGTGCCAGCATGTCGGGACTAGCGGACTACGAGCAGTACTTC. Protein sequence: CASMSGLADYEQYF.

The gene calls are TRBV5-6 and TRBJ1-1; 7 bases match TRBD1. This CDR3 comprises 14 residues. J was trimmed by 6 bases and V by 4 bases; bases with no gene match: 9. Germline V gene lookup returns CDR1 SGHDT and CDR2 YYEEEE. The CDR3 DNA reads TGTGCCAGCAGCATAGGGGGCATATCTTCTGAAGCTTTCTTT. Its translation is CASSIGGISSEAFF.

The chain carries TRBV6-6 and TRBJ1-3; TRBD1 might be the D (6 bases). Trimming took off 7 bases at V and 2 bases at J, with 15 bases between the two ends. There are 15 residues in the CDR3. Germline V gives CDR1 MNHNY, CDR2 SVGAGI (reference sequence). In nucleotides, the CDR3 is TGTGCCAGCATCGCCGGGGCAGGGGCTGGAAACACCATATATTTT. Translating gives CASIAGAGAGNTIYF.

The rearrangement joins TRBV18 to TRBJ2-1, with 8 bases that match TRBD1. CDR1 KGHSH and CDR2 LQKENI come from the germline V gene. The CDR3 runs 13 residues. V trimming: 5 bases; J trimming: 8 bases; junction bases outside the gene matches: 5. CDR3 nucleotides: TGTGCCAGCTCATCAGACAGGGGCCATGAGCAGTTCTTC. Its translation: CASSSDRGHEQFF.

V gene TRBV28 combines with J gene TRBJ2-7; 11 positions agree with TRBD2. Trimming took 7 bases from V and 5 from J; bases not matched to a gene: 4. This CDR3 has 13 residues. Looked up from germline, CDR1 is MDHEN and CDR2 is SYDVKM. The CDR3 DNA reads as TGTGCCAGCATTAGCGGGAGGGCCGACGAGCAGTACTTC. Amino acid sequence: CASISGRADEQYF.